One sample yielded the 20 T cell receptor beta chains listed below, sequenced in a study of T cells in localized non-small cell lung cancer (dated by TCRdb to 2020 to 2021). Libraries were constructed by the immunoSEQ multiplex PCR assay. Imported from immuneACCESS, the table was reduced by TCRdb to in-frame sequences with V and J called. These copies leave out some clones; in studies compared against another copy, an unresolved V gene accounts for under half, and the cause of the remainder is not known. Recorded for this sample are around 50,000 clones; 86% of them occurred a single time. Of the sample, approximately 5% falls within the top ten clones. The sample in question was peripheral blood, obtained before any cancer treatment. All receptors come from a woman aged 40-75 years with stage I lung adenocarcinoma.

About this clone itself: The identical CDR3 is also encoded by other nucleotide sequences in the sample. This chain links TRBV30 with TRBJ1-5; D gene unclear. Germline values: CDR1 GTSNPN, CDR2 SVGIG (reference sequence). V lost 0 bases to trimming and J lost 5 bases, with 11 bases between them. The CDR3 is made up of 14 amino acids. The CDR3 spells CAWSVGGDDQPQHF. CDR3 in DNA: TGTGCCTGGAGTGTGGGTGGGGATGATCAGCCCCAGCATTTT.

The genes are TRBV28 and TRBJ1-3; possibly TRBD1 for D (5 bases). There are 14 residues in the CDR3. Per the germline V gene, CDR1 is MDHEN and CDR2 is SYDVKM. Trimming left V 2 bases short and J 4 bases short, with 9 bases between. CDR3 in DNA: TGTGCCAGCAGTTTAGGGGGTGCAGGAAACACCATATATTTT. This sequence encodes CASSLGGAGNTIYF.

A remark on this clone: A read error may account for a junction end that differs from germline. This chain's CDR3 is CASSIAGVETQYF. CDR3 sequence (DNA): TGTGCCAGCAGCATAGCGGGGGTTGAGACCCAGTACTTC. The J gene is TRBJ2-5, the V gene TRBV7-9; 9 bases align to TRBD2. The CDR3 extends over 13 amino acids. The germline V gene encodes CDR1 SEHNR and CDR2 FQNEAQ (reference sequence). Variable domain in full (rest from reference TRBV7-9 and TRBJ2-5): DTGVSQNPRHKITKRGQNVTFRCDPISEHNRLYWYRQTLGQGPEFLTYFQNEAQLEKSRLLSDRFSAERPKGSFSTLEIQRTEQGDSAMYLCASSIAGVETQYFGPGTRLLVL.

The chain carries TRBV27 and TRBJ2-1, with TRBD1 as a possible D gene (6 bases). Germline lookup yields CDR1 MNHEY and CDR2 SMNVEV (reference sequence). This CDR3 region has 15 residues. V was cut by 6 bases and J by 5 bases, with 17 bases left in between. The CDR3 sequence: CASRPGQIPHNEQFF. The DNA for the CDR3 is TGTGCCAGCAGGCCAGGACAGATACCCCACAATGAGCAGTTCTTC.

This clone has only a few counts. The V and J genes are TRBV19 and TRBJ2-1, with TRBD1 matching over 7 bases. J lost 2 bases, V lost 6 bases, and 10 bases had no gene match. This CDR3 contains 16 residues. CDR1 and CDR2 (germline): LNHDA, SQIVND (reference sequence). The DNA for the CDR3 is TGTGCCAGTAGGGGGTCCGGGACAGCCACCTACAATGAGCAGTTCTTC. The encoded protein is CASRGSGTATYNEQFF.

The V gene is TRBV5-1, the J gene TRBJ2-2, with D perhaps TRBD1 (6 bases). This CDR3 has 15 residues. Germline V gene data show CDR1 as SGHRS and CDR2 as YFSETQ. V shed 2 bases and J shed 10 bases, with 18 bases lying between them. CDR3 nucleotides: TGCGCCAGCAGCTTCTCAGGGGATTCGAGGTTGGAGCTGTTTTTT. It codes for CASSFSGDSRLELFF.

The rearrangement uses TRBV4-1 and TRBJ1-1; D is uncertain. Trimming pared 4 bases from V and 6 bases from J, leaving 12 bases between. Germline CDR1 is MGHRA and CDR2 is YSYEKL. This CDR3 spans 13 amino acids. CDR3: CASSPWTFSEAFF. CDR3 DNA: TGCGCCAGCAGCCCGTGGACTTTTTCTGAAGCTTTCTTT.

The chain carries TRBV6-1 and TRBJ1-3; 9 bases are a match to TRBD1. V lost 2 bases, J lost 0 bases, and 5 bases stayed unmatched. Germline V gene sequence: CDR1 MNHNS, CDR2 SASEGT. CDR3 length equals 17 residues. The CDR3 loop reads CASSERTGASSGNTIYF. DNA for the CDR3: TGTGCCAGCAGTGAACGGACAGGGGCGAGCTCTGGAAACACCATATATTTT.

The chain couples TRBV7-2 to TRBJ2-6; D is ambiguous. The CDR3 consists of 14 residues. Per germline, CDR1 SGHTA and CDR2 FQGNSA. V was pared by 3 bases and J by 1 base, with 4 bases between. CDR3 amino acids: CASSFRSGANVLTF. The CDR3 coding sequence is TGTGCCAGCAGCTTCCGGTCTGGGGCCAACGTCCTGACTTTC.

The rearrangement uses TRBV2 and TRBJ2-7; tentative D call: TRBD1 (6 bases). V lost 1 base to trimming and J lost 2 bases, with 12 bases between them. Germline lookup yields CDR1 SNHLY and CDR2 FYNNEI. This CDR3 has 15 amino acids. The CDR3 DNA reads TGTGCCAGCAGTGAAGTATCAGGGGAGCCCTACGAGCAGTACTTC. It translates to CASSEVSGEPYEQYF.

This chain connects TRBV28 to TRBJ1-2; D may be TRBD1 (5 bases). Germline V gene data show CDR1 as MDHEN and CDR2 as SYDVKM. V was shortened by 7 bases and J by 2 bases, with 8 bases between the two germline ends. The CDR3 is 12 residues long. The DNA of the CDR3 is TGTGCCAGCAAGTGGGGGAACTATGGCTACACCTTC. Amino acids: CASKWGNYGYTF.

The CDR3 reads CASGLVGYGYTF. The DNA for the CDR3 is TGTGCTAGTGGTTTGGTGGGGTATGGCTACACCTTC. The V gene is TRBV12-5, the J gene TRBJ1-2; D unresolved. V was cut by 0 bases and J by 5 bases, with 4 bases left in between. The CDR3 has 12 amino acids. The germline gives CDR1 LGHNT, CDR2 FRNRAP.

The rearrangement joins TRBV19 to TRBJ1-2; perhaps TRBD1 as D (6 bases). Looked up from germline, CDR1 is LNHDA and CDR2 is SQIVND (reference sequence). Trimming left V 1 base short and J 6 bases short, with 6 bases between. The CDR3 extends over 12 amino acids. CDR3 DNA sequence: TGTGCCAGTAGTATAGGGACAGATGGCTACACCTTC. Translation gives CASSIGTDGYTF.

The rearrangement joins TRBV18 to TRBJ1-1; D gene unclear. V lost 3 bases to trimming and J lost 1 base, with 12 bases between them. The CDR3 contains 15 residues. Germline V gives CDR1 KGHSH, CDR2 LQKENI. The CDR3 coding sequence is TGTGCCAGCTCACCTAGGACGGAACGGAACACTGAAGCTTTCTTT. Encoded protein: CASSPRTERNTEAFF.

The chain is built from TRBV2 and TRBJ1-4; 9 nucleotides line up with TRBD1. The trim removed 7 bases at V and 14 bases at J, leaving 11 bases unmatched. CDR3 size: 13 residues. CDR1 and CDR2 from the germline V gene are SNHLY and FYNNEI. Written as DNA, the CDR3 is TGTGCCAGCAAACCCGGGACAGGGAGTCGTCTGTTTTTT. Protein product: CASKPGTGSRLFF. Using reference TRBV2 and TRBJ1-4 for the parts outside the CDR3, the full variable domain is EPEVTQTPSHQVTQMGQEVILRCVPISNHLYFYWYRQILGQKVEFLVSFYNNEISEKSEIFDDQFSVERPDGSNFTLKIRSTKLEDSAMYFCASKPGTGSRLFFGSGTQLSVL.

The sample holds one count of this clone. V usage is TRBV13 and J usage is TRBJ1-1; D call uncertain. There are 12 residues in the CDR3. Trimming took off 5 bases at V and 1 base at J, with 5 bases between the two ends. Germline CDR1 PRHDT, CDR2 FYEKMQ (reference sequence). CDR3 in amino acids: CASSLQNTEAFF. CDR3 in DNA: TGTGCCAGCAGCCTACAGAACACTGAAGCTTTCTTT.

The gene calls are TRBV2 and TRBJ2-1; TRBD1 matches 10 bases. The ends lost 6 bases at V and 3 bases at J; junction bases unmatched: 5. The CDR3 is 15 amino acids. Germline V CDR1 and CDR2: SNHLY, FYNNEI. CDR3 sequence (DNA): TGTGCCAGCAGGCTGACAGGGGGCCTCTACAATGAGCAGTTCTTC. Translated: CASRLTGGLYNEQFF.

The chain employs TRBV2 and TRBJ1-2; perhaps TRBD1 as D (5 bases). V lost 4 bases and J 5 bases, leaving 8 bases between the germline ends. This CDR3 has 12 residues. Germline V gene lookup returns CDR1 SNHLY and CDR2 FYNNEI. The CDR3: CASSGRGYGYTF. For the CDR3, the DNA is TGTGCCAGCAGTGGTAGGGGATATGGCTACACCTTC.

This rearrangement joins TRBV2 to TRBJ2-2; TRBD2 matches at 11 bases. This CDR3 has 15 amino acids. Germline-derived CDR1 and CDR2 are SNHLY and FYNNEI. V shed 5 bases, J shed 4 bases, and the junction held 3 bases outside the gene matches. Here the CDR3 reads CASSRSGGGTGELFF. CDR3 sequence (DNA): TGTGCCAGCAGTCGTAGCGGGGGGGGCACCGGGGAGCTGTTTTTT.

To note about this clone: At one of its ends the junction is not consistent with the germline gene, which may arise from a read error. The chain links TRBV7-2 to TRBJ2-7; the match to TRBD1 covers 7 bases. Germline CDR1 and CDR2: SGHTA and FQGNSA. The CDR3 has 15 amino acids. DNA for the CDR3: TGCGCCAGCAGCCGCTCAACAGGGGACCCCTACGAGCAGTACTTC. Translated: CASSRSTGDPYEQYF.